The sequence of this T cell receptor (beta chain) was determined in a study of blood T cell repertoires in COVID-19. Overall study: Italy, Spain and the United States were the sources of the convalescent and acute COVID-19 samples.

In the original workflow: Reference gene primer amplification in the assay estimated nucleated cell counts. The data were produced by immunoSEQ multiplex PCR, yet TCRdb's version contains in-frame clones alone and is incomplete. V, J and clone size reflect that table, while D and trimming were determined from the DNA. The table lists approximately 110,000 clones, 84% of them singletons, with 7.9% in the top ten. The CDR3 extends over 16 amino acids. J gave up 4 bases and V 5 bases, and 7 bases lay outside the gene matches. Germline V gene sequence: CDR1 LGHDT, CDR2 YNNKEL (reference sequence). The V call is TRBV3-1 (or the pseudogene TRBV3-2), the J call TRBJ2-7; 14 bases align to TRBD2. Input material: peripheral blood. This TCR derives from an elderly woman with active or convalescent COVID-19. The CDR3 here is CASSSGTSGSVYEQYF. For the CDR3, the DNA is TGTGCCAGCAGCTCAGGGACTAGCGGGAGTGTATACGAGCAGTACTTC.